This T cell receptor (beta chain) was captured by sequencing in a study of blood T cell repertoires in COVID-19. Study at large: The origin of the acute and convalescent COVID-19 samples was the United States, Italy and Spain. Nucleic acid was either cDNA or gDNA, and it came from T cells, B-cell-depleted T cells, or PBMCs.

Original data processing: Reference gene primers were amplified, and this amplification served to estimate nucleated cell counts. Sequencing was performed with immunoSEQ multiplex PCR; in TCRdb, only in-frame clones are kept and a portion is missing. The V and J calls and clone size were taken over from that table, and D and trimming were inferred from the DNA. The sample shows roughly 250,000 clones, over 65% of them seen only once. This clone was seen a single time. The clonotype was recovered from a woman older than 75 with acute or convalescent COVID-19. Sequencing was carried out using peripheral blood.

This CDR3 reads CAGHPETEAFF. The CDR3 region has the DNA TGTGCGGGCCACCCCGAGACTGAAGCTTTCTTT. The V call is TRBV25-1, the J call TRBJ1-1; D gene uncertain. Germline lookup yields CDR1 MGHDK and CDR2 SYGVNS. The CDR3 consists of 11 residues.